The 30 T cell receptor beta chains below were found in one sample sequenced in a study of blood T cells in healthy people across ages. Sample-barcoded 5' priming and a J-beta primer mix drove a second PCR of 7 to 11 cycles. In TCRdb, the 5' RACE reads were re-called with MiXCR into one record per CDR3 protein. The sample records about 640,000 distinct CDR3 sequences, 58% being singletons. Sequenced sample: blood. Every receptor here comes from a man in his 60s in good health.

This chain joins TRBV29-1 and TRBJ2-2; possible D gene TRBD1, 5 bases. Between the trimmed V and J ends, which lost 6 bases and 0 bases, there was a span of 11 bases. The CDR3 loop spans 14 amino acids. The V gene's germline CDR1 is SQVTM and CDR2 ANQGSEA. CDR3 in DNA: TGCAGCGTCGAAACAGGCCCGAACACCGGGGAGCTGTTTTTT. Translating gives CSVETGPNTGELFF.

The V and J genes are TRBV12-3 or TRBV12-4 and TRBJ2-4, with a weak D call TRBD1 (5 bases). Trimming left V 2 bases short and J 13 bases short, with 21 bases between. CDR3 length: 15 residues. DNA of the CDR3: TGTGCCAGCAGTTTAAGTGGGGCTTGGCGAGAGGCCCAGTACTTC. This sequence encodes CASSLSGAWREAQYF.

The rearrangement uses TRBV5-6 and TRBJ2-3, with unresolved D. This CDR3 has 15 amino acids. Trimming left V 0 bases short and J 2 bases short, with 10 bases between. Germline CDR1 is SGHDT and CDR2 is YYEEEE. Here the CDR3 reads CASSLDETNTDTQYF. DNA of the CDR3: TGTGCCAGCAGCTTGGACGAAACAAACACAGATACGCAGTATTTT.

The rearrangement joins TRBV28 to TRBJ2-5, with 7 bases fitting TRBD2. The ends lost 6 bases at V and 1 base at J; junction bases unmatched: 8. The CDR3 is made up of 15 amino acids. CDR1 is MDHEN, CDR2 SYDVKM, per germline. CDR3 DNA: TGTGCCAGCAGGCTGCTGGGGGGGACCCAAGAGACCCAGTACTTC. Residues: CASRLLGGTQETQYF.

J is TRBJ1-4 and V is TRBV7-2, with 7 bases matching TRBD1. Trimming at V came to 8 bases and at J to 8 bases, leaving 5 bases not matched to a gene. Germline V lookup: CDR1 SGHTA, CDR2 FQGNSA. CDR3 size: 12 residues. CDR3 nucleotides: TGTGCCAGCCACAGGGGTGGAGAAAAACTGTTTTTT. It is translated as CASHRGGEKLFF.

A few counts support this clonotype. The chain uses TRBV20-1 and TRBJ2-1, with 9 bases matching TRBD2. Trimming cost V 2 bases and J 3 bases; bases outside gene matches: 2. The CDR3 sequence is 14 residues long. The germline V gene encodes CDR1 DFQATT and CDR2 SNEGSKA (reference sequence). As DNA, the CDR3 is TGCAGTGCTAGAAAGCGGGGGGTCTACAATGAGCAGTTCTTC. It encodes CSARKRGVYNEQFF.

This clonotype came up many times. V and J are TRBV27 and TRBJ1-5; D call uncertain. Germline assignment: CDR1 MNHEY and CDR2 SMNVEV (reference sequence). CDR3 length equals 13 residues. Trimming took off 5 bases at V and 9 bases at J, with 14 bases between the two ends. The CDR3 loop is CASSSLFGRPQHF. DNA for the CDR3: TGTGCCAGCAGTAGCCTCTTTGGTAGGCCCCAGCATTTT.

The chain links TRBV12-3 or TRBV12-4 to TRBJ2-1; no clear D. V was shortened by 0 bases and J by 5 bases, with 8 bases between the two germline ends. CDR3 size: 14 residues. The CDR3 loop is CASSLAQYNNEQFF. DNA of the CDR3: TGTGCCAGCAGTTTAGCTCAGTACAACAATGAGCAGTTCTTC.

The chain joins TRBV28 to TRBJ1-2; D call uncertain. Deletions cut 2 bases from V and 5 bases from J, with 15 bases between. The germline V gene has CDR1 MDHEN and CDR2 SYDVKM. The length of the CDR3 is 15 residues. The chain's CDR3 is CASSLVSGPGYGYTF. DNA of the CDR3: TGTGCCAGCAGTTTAGTGAGTGGCCCCGGGTATGGCTACACCTTC.

The chain recombines TRBV3-1 with TRBJ2-1, with 8 bases identical to TRBD2. Germline CDR1 and CDR2: LGHDT and YNNKEL (reference sequence). Germline trimming cut 3 bases from V and 9 bases from J; bases unmatched to any gene: 7. The CDR3 loop spans 14 amino acids. This CDR3 reads CASSQGTRRSEQFF. DNA of the CDR3: TGTGCCAGCAGCCAGGGGACTAGAAGGAGTGAGCAGTTCTTC.

This chain joins TRBV7-2 and TRBJ2-1; D perhaps matches TRBD1 (6 bases). The tail of the sequence fits TRBJ2-7 better, so the J call may be wrong. The CDR3 consists of 17 residues. CDR1 and CDR2 from the germline V gene are SGHTA and FQGNSA. This chain's CDR3 is CASSLFARGRSYNEQYF. The DNA for the CDR3 is TGTGCCAGCAGCTTATTTGCCAGGGGACGATCCTACAATGAGCAGTACTTC.

The DNA of the CDR3 is TGCAGTGCTAGCGGGGGGACCCAAAGCTCCTACAATGAGCAGTACTTC. Its protein is CSASGGTQSSYNEQYF. This chain joins TRBV20-1 and TRBJ2-7, with 7 nucleotides matching TRBD2. The CDR3 has 16 residues. Germline CDR1 DFQATT, CDR2 SNEGSKA (reference sequence). V shed 3 bases and J 7 bases; nucleotides not matched to a gene: 18.

This clonotype was counted only a few times. This sequence joins TRBV12-3 or TRBV12-4 and TRBJ2-1, with D uncertain. The CDR3 length is 12 residues. V gave up 5 bases and J gave up 9 bases, with 11 bases separating them. The CDR3 DNA sequence: TGTGCCAGCAGTCTCGCCGCCGGTGAGCAGTTCTTC. Translating it yields CASSLAAGEQFF.

This rearrangement joins TRBV15 to TRBJ2-4, with D possibly being TRBD1 (5 bases). Germline assignment: CDR1 LNHNV and CDR2 YYDKDF (reference sequence). The CDR3 runs 14 residues. V dropped 0 bases and J dropped 5 bases, with 8 bases sitting between them. CDR3 protein: CATSRDRQQNIQYF. The CDR3, as DNA: TGTGCCACCAGCAGAGATCGACAGCAAAACATTCAGTACTTC. The full variable domain, in which reference TRBV15 and TRBJ2-4 provide the parts outside the CDR3, is DAMVIQNPRYQVTQFGKPVTLSCSQTLNHNVMYWYQQKSSQAPKLLFHYYDKDFNNEADTPDNFQSRRPNTSFCFLDIRSPGLGDTAMYLCATSRDRQQNIQYFGAGTRLSVL.

This chain links TRBV6-5 with TRBJ2-7; D is unresolved. The tail of the sequence fits TRBJ2-5 better, so the J call may be wrong. The CDR3 has 11 amino acids. Germline values: CDR1 MNHEY, CDR2 SVGAGI. CDR3 protein: CASTSSETQYF. DNA for the CDR3: TGTGCCAGCACCTCCTCTGAGACCCAGTACTTC.

This chain links TRBV18 with TRBJ2-5, with D possibly matching TRBD1 (5 bases). This CDR3 comprises 15 residues. The V and J ends lost 2 bases and 1 base respectively, with 11 bases between them. From germline, CDR1 is KGHSH and CDR2 LQKENI. In DNA, the CDR3 is TGTGCCAGCTCACCAAAGGGGCTGGGCCAAGAGACCCAGTACTTC. Translated: CASSPKGLGQETQYF. The full variable domain, rest sourced from reference TRBV18 and TRBJ2-5, is NAGVMQNPRHLVRRRGQEARLRCSPMKGHSHVYWYRQLPEEGLKFMVYLQKENIIDESGMPKERFSAEFPKEGPSILRIQQVVRGDSAAYFCASSPKGLGQETQYFGPGTRLLVL.

V and J are TRBV5-1 and TRBJ2-4, with D possibly being TRBD1 (6 bases). The J call could be wrong; TRBJ2-7 is a better fit for the DNA end. CDR3 length: 13 amino acids. CDR1 SGHRS and CDR2 YFSETQ come from the germline V gene. The CDR3 here is CASSLDRADEQYF. In nucleotides, the CDR3 is TGCGCCAGCAGCTTGGACAGGGCCGACGAGCAGTACTTC.

The rearrangement uses TRBV5-1 and TRBJ2-7, with 7 bases lining up with TRBD1. The germline CDR1 and CDR2 sequences are SGHRS and YFSETQ. The ends lost 4 bases at V and 0 bases at J; junction bases unmatched: 13. The CDR3 spans 17 residues. The CDR3 loop is CASSRGDGQDPSYEQYF. In DNA form, the CDR3 reads TGCGCCAGCAGCAGGGGCGATGGACAGGATCCCTCCTACGAGCAGTACTTC.

The V gene is TRBV18, the J gene TRBJ2-5; D is unclear. The length of the CDR3 is 14 residues. Looked up from germline, CDR1 is KGHSH and CDR2 is LQKENI. Trimming removed 2 bases from V and 2 bases from J, with 9 bases in between. The chain's CDR3 is CASSPRLKQETQYF. CDR3 bases: TGTGCCAGCTCACCAAGGCTGAAACAAGAGACCCAGTACTTC.

There are many counts of this clonotype. The V gene is TRBV20-1, the J gene TRBJ2-3; 11 positions match TRBD2. CDR3 size: 18 residues. V was pared by 6 bases and J by 0 bases, with 14 bases of the junction left unmatched. Per germline, CDR1 DFQATT and CDR2 SNEGSKA (reference sequence). The CDR3 bases are TGCAGTGCCGAACCTCCCCTGGCTAGCGGGGGGAGCACAGATACGCAGTATTTT. The encoded protein is CSAEPPLASGGSTDTQYF.

The genes are TRBV7-9 and TRBJ1-1; 8 bases are a match to TRBD1. CDR1 and CDR2 (germline): SEHNR, FQNEAQ (reference sequence). The CDR3 is 15 amino acids. With V trimmed by 5 bases and J by 6 bases, 11 bases remained unmatched. For the CDR3, the DNA is TGTGCCAGCAGCGCGAGACAGGGGCGAGGAGCTGAAGCTTTCTTT. It is translated as CASSARQGRGAEAFF.

This clonotype was seen a single time. The chain links TRBV9 to TRBJ2-2; 8 positions agree with TRBD2. The CDR3 is made up of 14 amino acids. CDR1 and CDR2 from the germline V gene are SGDLS and YYNGEE. The ends lost 0 bases at V and 5 bases at J; junction bases unmatched: 0. CDR3: CASSVAGGTGELFF. In DNA, the CDR3 is TGTGCCAGCAGCGTAGCGGGGGGGACCGGGGAGCTGTTTTTT.

This chain uses TRBV15 with TRBJ2-4, with D possibly matching TRBD1 (6 bases). The DNA end is a closer match to TRBJ2-5, so the J assignment may be wrong. Germline V gives CDR1 LNHNV, CDR2 YYDKDF (reference sequence). The CDR3 consists of 14 residues. The chain's CDR3 is CATRPGTRAETQYF. The CDR3 DNA reads as TGTGCCACCCGACCCGGGACACGGGCCGAGACCCAGTACTTC.

The V and J genes are TRBV5-1 and TRBJ2-1; 7 bases match TRBD1. CDR3 length equals 16 residues. Trimming at V came to 2 bases and at J to 11 bases, leaving 16 bases not matched to a gene. Germline V gene data show CDR1 as SGHRS and CDR2 as YFSETQ. The CDR3 region is CASSFSSGQPTTKQFF. In nucleotides, the CDR3 is TGCGCCAGCAGCTTTTCCTCGGGACAGCCTACCACCAAGCAGTTCTTC.

This chain uses TRBV20-1 with TRBJ2-1; D is possibly TRBD2 (5 bases). CDR3 size: 14 residues. CDR1 is DFQATT, CDR2 SNEGSKA, per germline (reference sequence). The V and J ends lost 6 bases and 2 bases respectively, with 14 bases between them. CDR3 coding DNA: TGCAGTGCCCACCGGCACGGGACCTACAATGAGCAGTTCTTC. Protein: CSAHRHGTYNEQFF.

V gene TRBV7-2 combines with J gene TRBJ2-7, with D perhaps matching TRBD2 (5 bases). The assigned J gene may be wrong: the sequence end matches TRBJ2-5 better. The CDR3 extends over 15 amino acids. Germline V gives CDR1 SGHTA, CDR2 FQGNSA. This CDR3 is CASSSTRGYYETQYF. For the CDR3, the DNA is TGTGCCAGCAGCTCAACAAGAGGGTATTACGAGACCCAGTACTTC.

The rearrangement joins TRBV6-2 or TRBV6-3 to TRBJ1-4; possible D gene TRBD1, 6 bases. Trimming removed 6 bases from V and 5 bases from J, with 13 bases in between. The CDR3 is 14 amino acids. Germline lookup yields CDR1 MNHEY and CDR2 SVGEGT. CDR3 in amino acids: CASRDTGRNEKLFF. The CDR3 nucleotides are TGTGCCAGCAGGGATACAGGGCGAAATGAAAAACTGTTTTTT.

The chain links TRBV15 to TRBJ2-7; 8 bases fit TRBD1. The J call may be mistaken, given a closer DNA end match to TRBJ2-4. Germline V gene lookup returns CDR1 LNHNV and CDR2 YYDKDF (reference sequence). The CDR3 extends over 12 amino acids. DNA of the CDR3: TGTGCGACCTCCAGGGGGCTGGGCATTCAGTACTTC. Its protein product is CATSRGLGIQYF.

Points on this clonotype: Because it lacks the conserved phenylalanine or tryptophan at the end, this CDR3 is likely a read error. Because the CDR3's place on the DNA is in doubt, the DNA is left out and the CDR3 is given as listed by TCRdb. The chain carries TRBV5-1 and TRBJ2-6; the D call of TRBD2 is as the table states it, not checked on the DNA. CDR1 is SGHRS, CDR2 YFSETQ, per germline. The CDR3 length is 8 residues, termini included. CDR3 amino acids: CASSPVAS.

The chain is built from TRBV7-9 and TRBJ1-1; D unresolved. Germline values: CDR1 SEHNR, CDR2 FQNEAQ (reference sequence). V was trimmed by 2 bases and J by 3 bases, leaving 4 bases between them. The CDR3 length is 12 residues. CDR3 sequence: CASSLMDTEAFF. The CDR3 DNA is TGTGCCAGCAGCTTAATGGACACTGAAGCTTTCTTT.